This TCR beta chain came from a study of Graves' ophthalmopathy and Graves' hyperthyroidism. Broader study findings: Sensitivity reached around 67% and specificity roughly 72% when the model predicted ophthalmopathy progression. Blood also held most thyroid clonotypes expanded above 0.001 frequency.

For repertoire sequencing, the TCR beta CDR3 regions were amplified from RNA transcripts. RT-PCR with HTBI primers came first, then second-round multiplex PCR. TCRdb re-called the multiplex PCR reads through MiXCR, storing one row per CDR3 protein. The sample holds under 400,000 distinct CDR3 sequences, 17% seen once. In regard to this clonotype: Its antigen is unidentified.

The V end lost 5 bases, the J end lost 5 bases, and 13 bases lay between the germline ends. The CDR3 totals 14 residues. In germline, CDR1 is SNHLY, CDR2 FYNNEI. The origin of this receptor is an adult man with Graves' ophthalmopathy. This chain connects TRBV2 to TRBJ1-5; tentatively, D is TRBD1 (6 bases). The sample taken for sequencing was peripheral blood. In DNA, the CDR3 is TGTGCCAGCAGTCACCGGGACATCCATCAGCCCCAGCATTTT. Translated, it gives CASSHRDIHQPQHF.